These 26 T cell receptor beta chains were all obtained from the same sample, sequenced in a study of graft-versus-host responses after intestinal transplantation. TCRdb keeps only in-frame clones here, not all; method: immunoSEQ multiplex PCR. This table holds about 120,000 clones, around nine tenths found once. Their antigens are not known. The sequencing here drew on unstimulated CD4+ T cells sorted from spleen or lymph node cells, taken before intestinal transplant. These receptors were collected from a human donor who received an intestinal transplant.

The chain uses TRBV29-1 and TRBJ2-3; 11 bases align to TRBD2. J gave up 4 bases and V 5 bases, and 2 bases lay outside the gene matches. Germline CDR1 is SQVTM and CDR2 is ANQGSEA. The CDR3 has 13 amino acids. The CDR3 nucleotides are TGCAGCGTTCGGGGACTAGCGGCAGATACGCAGTATTTT. This translates into CSVRGLAADTQYF.

This clone came up once. The chain recombines TRBV5-8 with TRBJ1-6; unclear D gene. Germline lookup yields CDR1 SGHTS and CDR2 YDEGEE. V was trimmed by 0 bases and J by 0 bases, leaving 7 bases between them. The CDR3 runs to 16 residues. The CDR3 is CASSLDGGSYNSPLHF. CDR3 nucleotide sequence: TGTGCCAGCAGCTTGGACGGAGGCTCCTATAATTCACCCCTCCACTTT.

The chain employs TRBV28 and TRBJ2-2, with 8 bases lining up with TRBD1. This CDR3 has 15 amino acids. Germline values: CDR1 MDHEN, CDR2 SYDVKM. V trimming: 5 bases; J trimming: 6 bases; junction bases outside the gene matches: 8. CDR3 residues: CASSGAGGDAGELFF. Here the CDR3 DNA reads TGTGCCAGCAGTGGTGCAGGGGGCGACGCCGGGGAGCTGTTTTTT.

V and J are TRBV30 and TRBJ2-7; TRBD1 matches 8 bases. From germline, CDR1 is GTSNPN and CDR2 SVGIG (reference sequence). The J segment lost 1 base and the V segment lost 3 bases, leaving 8 bases of the junction unmatched. CDR3 length: 15 residues. The CDR3 DNA follows: TGTGCCTGGAGCGCCCAACAGGGGGGTTCCTACGAGCAGTACTTC. It specifies CAWSAQQGGSYEQYF.

The chain uses TRBV5-5 and TRBJ1-1; 8 bases are a match to TRBD1. CDR1 and CDR2 from the germline V gene are SGHKS and YYEKEE (reference sequence). The CDR3 extends over 14 amino acids. The ends lost 4 bases at V and 10 bases at J; junction bases unmatched: 12. In DNA form, the CDR3 reads TGTGCCAGCAGCCTACAGGGGGGAGGGGGTGTAGCTTTCTTT. It translates to CASSLQGGGGVAFF.

The chain uses TRBV28 and TRBJ2-7, with a tentative D call TRBD2 (6 bases). Trimming removed 6 bases from V and 3 bases from J, with 18 bases in between. Germline V CDR1 and CDR2: MDHEN, SYDVKM. The CDR3 extends over 15 amino acids. Here the CDR3 reads CASRGVGGAYYEQYF. For the CDR3, the DNA is TGTGCCAGCAGAGGGGTTGGCGGGGCCTACTACGAGCAGTACTTC.

The rearrangement uses TRBV6-1 and TRBJ2-7; D ambiguous. The CDR3 loop spans 17 amino acids. Germline CDR1 and CDR2: MNHNS and SASEGT. The V end was cut by 0 bases, the J end by 9 bases, with 24 bases between. The CDR3 is CASSEAVLSHSPVGQYF. The CDR3 nucleotides are TGTGCCAGCAGTGAAGCAGTATTGAGTCACAGCCCCGTTGGGCAGTACTTC.

This rearrangement joins TRBV18 to TRBJ1-1; D remains unclear. Germline CDR1 reads KGHSH; CDR2 reads LQKENI. The V and J ends lost 0 bases and 0 bases respectively, with 11 bases between them. The CDR3 runs to 16 residues. DNA for the CDR3: TGTGCCAGCTCACCACCGGGCCACCCAATGAACACTGAAGCTTTCTTT. This codes for CASSPPGHPMNTEAFF.

The V call is TRBV19, the J call TRBJ2-7; possibly TRBD1 for D (6 bases). The V gene lost 7 bases and the J gene lost 2 bases, with 21 bases spanning the gap. CDR1 is LNHDA, CDR2 SQIVND, per germline (reference sequence). The CDR3 contains 16 residues. CDR3 bases: TGTGCCAGTACCCGGACAGCTTCAACTCTTCCCTACGAGCAGTACTTC. This codes for CASTRTASTLPYEQYF.

CDR3 protein: CASSVVGSGYSGYTF. The CDR3 DNA follows: TGTGCCAGCAGCGTAGTCGGGAGTGGGTATAGTGGCTACACCTTC. This rearrangement joins TRBV9 to TRBJ1-2, with unresolved D. The V and J ends lost 0 bases and 7 bases respectively, with 16 bases between them. This CDR3 comprises 15 residues. Germline V gene lookup returns CDR1 SGDLS and CDR2 YYNGEE.

This chain connects TRBV19 to TRBJ1-2; weak D call: TRBD1 (6 bases). The V end lost 9 bases, the J end lost 4 bases, and 15 bases lay between the germline ends. Germline CDR1 reads LNHDA; CDR2 reads SQIVND (reference sequence). The CDR3 extends over 13 amino acids. CDR3 in DNA: TGTGCCAGCCGAACGGACAGCTCCTATGGCTACACCTTC. Protein: CASRTDSSYGYTF.

The chain carries TRBV28 and TRBJ1-2; 9 bases line up with TRBD1. V lost 5 bases to trimming and J lost 4 bases; unmatched junction nucleotides: 8. Germline-derived CDR1 and CDR2 are MDHEN and SYDVKM. This CDR3 is 15 amino acids long. CDR3 in DNA: TGTGCCAGCAGTCCCCGGACAGGGGTCCTCTATGGCTACACCTTC. Its protein product is CASSPRTGVLYGYTF.

J is TRBJ1-5 and V is TRBV19; no definite D call. This CDR3 contains 15 residues. CDR1 is LNHDA, CDR2 SQIVND, per germline (reference sequence). Deletions cut 3 bases from V and 4 bases from J, with 13 bases between. The CDR3 DNA reads TGTGCCAGTAGTATCCCCGGGGTCAAGAATCAGCCCCAGCATTTT. Amino acids: CASSIPGVKNQPQHF.

V usage is TRBV6-1 and J usage is TRBJ1-5; 7 nucleotides agree with TRBD1. The CDR3 covers 15 residues. V lost 5 bases and J lost 6; bases outside the gene matches: 10. Germline V gene data show CDR1 as MNHNS and CDR2 as SASEGT. The CDR3 nucleotides are TGTGCCAGCAGTCGGGACAGAAAGGACGGTCAGCCCCAGCATTTT. It is translated as CASSRDRKDGQPQHF.

This clone has a handful of counts. V is TRBV5-1 and J is TRBJ2-7; D unresolved. This CDR3 is built from 13 residues. The germline V and J ends were trimmed by 5 bases and 7 bases, with 16 bases remaining between them. The germline gives CDR1 SGHRS, CDR2 YFSETQ. The CDR3: CASSPLGRSEQYF. CDR3 nucleotides: TGCGCCAGCAGTCCATTGGGCAGAAGTGAGCAGTACTTC.

The chain has TRBV10-3 and TRBJ2-3; D may be TRBD2 (6 bases). Trimming took 1 base from V and 10 from J, leaving 12 bases between them. The length of the CDR3 is 13 residues. CDR1 and CDR2 (germline): ENHRY, SYGVKD. The CDR3 DNA sequence: TGTGCCATCAGTGAGTGGACGGGGGATGCGCAGTATTTT. Translation gives CAISEWTGDAQYF.

This rearrangement joins TRBV5-6 to TRBJ2-7, with D possibly being TRBD2 (5 bases). The germline V and J ends were trimmed by 5 bases and 2 bases, with 8 bases remaining between them. The CDR3 totals 12 residues. Germline V CDR1 and CDR2: SGHDT, YYEEEE. CDR3 in DNA: TGTGCCAGCAGGCGGACTCCCTACGAGCAGTACTTC. Translation gives CASRRTPYEQYF.

The chain joins TRBV6-6 to TRBJ2-7; 9 nucleotides line up with TRBD1. This CDR3 has 16 amino acids. Germline V CDR1 and CDR2: MNHNY, SVGAGI (reference sequence). Trimming took 5 bases from V and 2 from J; bases not matched to a gene: 10. CDR3 bases: TGTGCCAGCAGTCCCCGGGGTACAGGGGGCCCCTACGAGCAGTACTTC. It yields the protein CASSPRGTGGPYEQYF.

The rearrangement links TRBV7-9 to TRBJ2-3; D might be TRBD2 (6 bases). The CDR3 runs 16 residues. Trimming took off 1 base at V and 6 bases at J, with 17 bases between the two ends. Germline assignment: CDR1 SEHNR and CDR2 FQNEAQ (reference sequence). The CDR3 is CASSLGREWVLDTQYF. The CDR3 nucleotides are TGTGCCAGCAGCTTAGGTCGGGAGTGGGTGTTGGATACGCAGTATTTT.

The chain is built from TRBV6-5 and TRBJ1-1, with TRBD1 matching 9 bases. The CDR3 totals 16 residues. V dropped 0 bases and J dropped 2; count of bases not matched to a gene: 4. Germline CDR1 is MNHEY and CDR2 is SVGAGI. CDR3 in amino acids: CASSYSSTGGNTEAFF. The CDR3 region has the DNA TGTGCCAGCAGTTACTCGAGTACAGGGGGCAACACTGAAGCTTTCTTT.

The chain couples TRBV6-6 to TRBJ1-1; 10 nucleotides match TRBD1. Germline V gene data show CDR1 as MNHNY and CDR2 as SVGAGI (reference sequence). The CDR3 has 15 amino acids. V lost 7 bases and J lost 4; bases outside the gene matches: 9. DNA of the CDR3: TGTGCCAGCACCTGGACAGGGGGGAGGGGCACTGAAGCTTTCTTT. Encoded protein: CASTWTGGRGTEAFF.

The J gene is TRBJ2-7, the V gene TRBV19, with D uncertain. Trimming took off 5 bases at V and 4 bases at J, with 12 bases between the two ends. Germline CDR1 is LNHDA and CDR2 is SQIVND (reference sequence). The CDR3 sequence is 13 residues long. The CDR3 loop reads CASSPRHLYEQYF. CDR3 DNA: TGTGCCAGTAGTCCCAGACACCTTTACGAGCAGTACTTC.

This clone turned up a few times. V and J are TRBV6-5 and TRBJ1-1; tentatively, D is TRBD1 (6 bases). V lost 2 bases and J lost 7, with 11 bases in between. CDR3 length equals 13 residues. Germline loops: CDR1 MNHEY, CDR2 SVGAGI. CDR3 DNA: TGTGCCAGCAGTTACCTGACAGGCCTTGAAGCTTTCTTT. Protein sequence: CASSYLTGLEAFF.

The chain employs TRBV28 and TRBJ2-2, with D perhaps TRBD2 (5 bases). This CDR3 comprises 12 residues. V dropped 11 bases and J dropped 5 bases, with 12 bases sitting between them. Looked up from germline, CDR1 is MDHEN and CDR2 is SYDVKM. The CDR3, as DNA: TGTGCCGCGGGCAGAGTGACCGGGGAGCTGTTTTTT. Translated: CAAGRVTGELFF.

This clone occurred once. V usage is TRBV19 and J usage is TRBJ2-7, with 8 positions matching TRBD2. The length of the CDR3 is 15 residues. Germline lookup yields CDR1 LNHDA and CDR2 SQIVND (reference sequence). V shed 3 bases and J 6 bases; nucleotides not matched to a gene: 10. The CDR3 sequence is CASSILTSGPAEQYF. The DNA for the CDR3 is TGTGCCAGTAGTATCCTCACTAGCGGACCTGCCGAGCAGTACTTC.

The chain uses TRBV7-2 and TRBJ2-7; D might be TRBD2 (6 bases). Germline values: CDR1 SGHTA, CDR2 FQGNSA. Trimming removed 1 base at V and 2 bases at J, with 9 bases between. This CDR3 spans 14 amino acids. CDR3 DNA: TGTGCCAGCAGCTTAGGCGGGAAGCCCTACGAGCAGTACTTC. As protein: CASSLGGKPYEQYF.